This TCR beta chain was recovered during a study of blood T cell repertoires in COVID-19. Authors' analysis steps: How many nucleated cells were present was estimated from reference gene primer amplification. Clones were read by immunoSEQ multiplex PCR, and TCRdb kept only the in-frame ones, dropping some. V, J and clone size derive from that table, while D and trimming were established from the DNA sequence. The table lists about 80,000 clones, roughly 80% of them singletons, with roughly 12% in the top ten. CDR3 length: 14 residues. With 5 bases removed from V and 3 bases from J, the gap between germline ends came to 11 bases. The germline CDR1 and CDR2 sequences are LNHDA and SQIVND (reference sequence).

Sequences were obtained from peripheral blood. The V and J genes are TRBV19 and TRBJ1-5, with D possibly matching TRBD1 (5 bases). The clonotype originates from an elderly man with acute or convalescent COVID-19. The CDR3 reads CASSVTGINQPQHF. The CDR3 nucleotides are TGTGCCAGTAGTGTAACAGGTATCAATCAGCCCCAGCATTTT.